One and the same sample provided the 21 T cell receptor beta chains below, sequenced in a study of glioma-infiltrating T cells after dendritic cell vaccination. TCRdb's copy holds only in-frame clones and misses some; the assay was immunoSEQ multiplex PCR. In the table there are tens of thousands of clones, roughly 90% of which are singletons. The sample in question was blood, obtained before dendritic cell vaccination. The receptors stem from a human donor with glioblastoma.

As for this clone: The likely explanation is a read error, given a far larger clone one base away. The chain has TRBV7-2 and TRBJ2-7; TRBD2 matches at 9 bases. The germline CDR1 and CDR2 sequences are SGHTA and FQGNSA. V shed 0 bases and J 2 bases; nucleotides not matched to a gene: 11. The CDR3 is 18 residues long. This CDR3 reads CASSLAGVAGALTYEQYF. DNA for the CDR3: TGTGCCAGCAGCTTAGCGGGGGTAGCGGGGGCCCTTACCTACGAGCAGTACTTC.

This chain uses TRBV12-5 with TRBJ2-3, with 8 nucleotides matching TRBD2. Losses at the gene ends were 6 bases for V and 6 bases for J; bases not matched to a gene: 14. CDR1 and CDR2 (germline): LGHNT, FRNRAP. The CDR3 runs to 16 residues. The CDR3 region is CASGAGLAGLQDTQYF. In nucleotides, the CDR3 is TGTGCTAGTGGGGCCGGGCTAGCGGGCCTTCAGGATACGCAGTATTTT.

The chain employs TRBV19 and TRBJ2-7, with TRBD2 matching 10 bases. J lost 1 base, V lost 6 bases, and 12 bases had no gene match. Germline V gives CDR1 LNHDA, CDR2 SQIVND (reference sequence). The length of the CDR3 is 17 residues. As DNA, the CDR3 is TGTGCCAGTAGCGTTACGTTTAGCGGGAGGTGGTCCTACGAGCAGTACTTC. Translated: CASSVTFSGRWSYEQYF.

The V and J genes are TRBV6-6 and TRBJ2-7, with D possibly matching TRBD1 (6 bases). CDR3 length: 13 amino acids. Germline V gene sequence: CDR1 MNHNY, CDR2 SVGAGI (reference sequence). Trimming shortened V by 6 bases and J by 6 bases, and 15 bases separated the two germline ends. CDR3 sequence reads: CASSPRRGGEQYF. CDR3 sequence (DNA): TGTGCCAGCAGCCCGCGTAGAGGGGGCGAGCAGTACTTC.

The chain employs TRBV6-6 and TRBJ1-1; 8 nucleotides match TRBD1. The trim removed 6 bases at V and 4 bases at J, leaving 10 bases unmatched. CDR3 length: 15 amino acids. Germline loops: CDR1 MNHNY, CDR2 SVGAGI (reference sequence). CDR3 amino acids: CASRPNRGTGTEAFF. CDR3 bases: TGTGCCAGCAGGCCCAACAGGGGGACGGGCACTGAAGCTTTCTTT.

The chain recombines TRBV30 with TRBJ1-1; 7 bases match TRBD1. The CDR3 is 17 amino acids. Germline V gene data show CDR1 as GTSNPN and CDR2 as SVGIG (reference sequence). With 3 bases clipped from V and 11 bases from J, the junction kept 24 bases outside the gene matches. The CDR3 DNA reads as TGTGCCTGGAGCCCCCCGTCTAAGACAGGGACGAGAGGGTGGGCTTTCTTT. Translation: CAWSPPSKTGTRGWAFF.

The CDR3 DNA reads TGTGCCAGCAGCACCTACAGGGATGAGCAGTTCTTC. Amino acid sequence: CASSTYRDEQFF. This chain joins TRBV7-2 and TRBJ2-1, with D tentatively TRBD1 (6 bases). The CDR3 extends over 12 amino acids. Trimming left V 5 bases short and J 8 bases short, with 10 bases between. From germline, CDR1 is SGHTA and CDR2 FQGNSA.

The chain has TRBV30 and TRBJ2-7; TRBD2 might be the D (6 bases). This CDR3 has 11 residues. Trimming took off 5 bases at V and 7 bases at J, with 12 bases between the two ends. CDR1 is GTSNPN, CDR2 SVGIG, per germline (reference sequence). The CDR3 region has the DNA TGTGCCTGGGGGGGGTCTTGGGAGCAGTACTTC. Its protein product is CAWGGSWEQYF.

This chain joins TRBV10-3 and TRBJ2-5; TRBD2 agrees at 10 bases. Trimming cost V 2 bases and J 1 base; bases outside gene matches: 1. This CDR3 has 15 amino acids. Germline assignment: CDR1 ENHRY and CDR2 SYGVKD. The CDR3 protein is CAISEASGGQETQYF. The CDR3 DNA sequence: TGTGCCATCAGTGAGGCTAGCGGGGGCCAAGAGACCCAGTACTTC.

This clone has only a few counts. The rearrangement joins TRBV20-1 to TRBJ1-2; TRBD1 is a possible D gene (6 bases). The CDR3 has 11 residues. Trimming stripped 3 bases from V and 8 bases from J, with 10 bases between. Germline CDR1 DFQATT, CDR2 SNEGSKA (reference sequence). DNA for the CDR3: TGCAGTGCTAGTAGGCAGGGGGGCTACACCTTC. Its translation: CSASRQGGYTF.

V is TRBV2 and J is TRBJ1-3; the match to TRBD1 covers 9 bases. The CDR3 spans 16 residues. V was clipped by 8 bases and J by 0 bases; unmatched bases: 8. Per germline, CDR1 SNHLY and CDR2 FYNNEI. The CDR3 loop reads CASGTGRLPSGNTIYF. The CDR3 nucleotides read TGTGCCAGCGGGACAGGGAGGCTTCCCTCTGGAAACACCATATATTTT.

The CDR3 sequence: CASSARVGETQYF. For the CDR3, the DNA is TGTGCCAGCAGTGCCAGGGTCGGGGAGACCCAGTACTTC. V usage is TRBV6-1 and J usage is TRBJ2-5, with a possible D match to TRBD1 (5 bases). From germline, CDR1 is MNHNS and CDR2 SASEGT. The CDR3 consists of 13 residues. V lost 4 bases and J lost 5, with 11 bases in between.

A remark on this clone: Because the CDR3's place on the DNA is in doubt, the DNA is left out and the CDR3 is given as listed by TCRdb. Other nucleotide sequences from this sample produce the same CDR3. This chain links TRBV30 with TRBJ1-2. A total of 9 residues make up the CDR3, ends included. Germline CDR1 GTSNPN, CDR2 SVGIG (reference sequence). CDR3 protein: CAWGTGATF.

The chain joins TRBV19 to TRBJ1-5; D gene uncertain. This CDR3 contains 15 residues. The V end was cut by 5 bases, the J end by 0 bases, with 11 bases between. Germline V lookup: CDR1 LNHDA, CDR2 SQIVND (reference sequence). This CDR3 is CASSLTIYSNQPQHF. The CDR3 DNA is TGTGCCAGTAGTTTGACAATCTATAGCAATCAGCCCCAGCATTTT.

This clone was recorded once. V is TRBV5-1 and J is TRBJ2-7; TRBD1 is a possible D gene (6 bases). CDR1 and CDR2 from the germline V gene are SGHRS and YFSETQ. Trimming pared 4 bases from V and 4 bases from J, leaving 15 bases between. This CDR3 region has 14 residues. CDR3 sequence reads: CASSPGTRAYEQYF. CDR3 nucleotides: TGCGCCAGCAGCCCAGGGACAAGGGCATACGAGCAGTACTTC.

The chain has TRBV30 and TRBJ2-5; D is unclear. The V gene lost 1 base and the J gene lost 5 bases, with 5 bases spanning the gap. This CDR3 comprises 11 residues. Germline loops: CDR1 GTSNPN, CDR2 SVGIG (reference sequence). The CDR3 protein is CAWSAPETQYF. As DNA, the CDR3 is TGTGCCTGGAGTGCCCCGGAGACCCAGTACTTC. The full variable domain, its missing parts supplied by reference TRBV30 and TRBJ2-5, is SQTIHQWPATLVQPVGSPLSLECTVEGTSNPNLYWYRQAAGRGLQLLFYSVGIGQISSEVPQNLSASRPQDRQFILSSKKLLLSDSGFYLCAWSAPETQYFGPGTRLLVL.

The J gene is TRBJ2-5, the V gene TRBV7-9; TRBD1 might be the D (5 bases). Germline V gives CDR1 SEHNR, CDR2 FQNEAQ (reference sequence). This CDR3 comprises 13 residues. V lost 5 bases, J lost 2 bases, and 9 bases lay in between. The DNA for the CDR3 is TGTGCCAGCAGCCAACAGGCGCAAGAGACCCAGTACTTC. Translating it yields CASSQQAQETQYF.

This clone was seen only once. The same CDR3 arises from other DNA sequences in this sample as well. This chain links TRBV19 with TRBJ1-5; 9 bases match TRBD1. The CDR3 is 16 amino acids. With V trimmed by 3 bases and J by 7 bases, 10 bases remained unmatched. CDR1 LNHDA and CDR2 SQIVND come from the germline V gene (reference sequence). The DNA for the CDR3 is TGTGCCAGTAGTATCGGCCGGGACAGGGAGAGACAGCCCCAGCATTTT. This gives the protein CASSIGRDRERQPQHF.

The chain joins TRBV30 to TRBJ1-2; D perhaps matches TRBD1 (5 bases). This CDR3 contains 15 residues. V gave up 1 base and J gave up 3 bases, with 15 bases separating them. Germline CDR1 GTSNPN, CDR2 SVGIG (reference sequence). The CDR3 DNA reads as TGTGCCTGGAGTGATGTGTTCAGGGATTACTATGGCTACACCTTC. It encodes CAWSDVFRDYYGYTF.

The chain recombines TRBV7-9 with TRBJ2-2, with 9 positions matching TRBD2. The CDR3 has 17 residues. Germline CDR1 reads SEHNR; CDR2 reads FQNEAQ (reference sequence). Trimming at V came to 1 base and at J to 7 bases, leaving 10 bases not matched to a gene. The CDR3: CASSLGASGTYIGELFF. The CDR3 coding sequence is TGTGCCAGCAGCTTAGGGGCTAGCGGGACCTACATCGGGGAGCTGTTTTTT.

The chain uses TRBV7-9 and TRBJ2-3; D is perhaps TRBD2 (5 bases). The V gene's germline CDR1 is SEHNR and CDR2 FQNEAQ (reference sequence). The CDR3 runs to 15 residues. The V end was cut by 0 bases, the J end by 0 bases, with 7 bases between. As DNA, the CDR3 is TGTGCCAGCAGCTTAGCGACGGGAAGCACAGATACGCAGTATTTT. The encoded protein is CASSLATGSTDTQYF.